The next 13 T cell receptor beta chains were all read from a single sample in a study of blood T cell repertoires in COVID-19. Sequencing was performed with immunoSEQ multiplex PCR; in TCRdb, only in-frame clones are kept and a portion is missing. The repertoire consists of under 300,000 clones, with around 85% occurring once and the leading ten covering more than 1.1%. What was sequenced was peripheral blood. Receptors were obtained from a human donor with COVID-19, enrolled during active disease. The donor label of this sample is uncertain.

The chain couples TRBV19 to TRBJ2-7; TRBD1 agrees at 9 bases. Per the germline V gene, CDR1 is LNHDA and CDR2 is SQIVND (reference sequence). This CDR3 is built from 18 residues. J was trimmed by 3 bases and V by 5 bases; bases with no gene match: 17. Written as DNA, the CDR3 is TGTGCCAGTAGTTCGCTCCCGGGACAGGGTGGAAGGAACTACGAGCAGTACTTC. Residues: CASSSLPGQGGRNYEQYF.

This chain joins TRBV11-1 and TRBJ2-7; D possibly corresponds to TRBD1 (5 bases). V was clipped by 1 base and J by 3 bases, with 10 bases between them. This CDR3 region has 14 residues. Germline V gene data show CDR1 as SGHAT and CDR2 as FQDESV (reference sequence). The CDR3 loop reads CASSLGTKHYEQYF. CDR3 bases: TGTGCCAGCAGCTTAGGGACAAAACACTACGAGCAGTACTTC.

This clone was counted a few times. The chain employs TRBV12-3 or TRBV12-4 and TRBJ2-7; D is unresolved. This CDR3 comprises 13 residues. With 1 base removed from V and 1 base from J, the gap between germline ends came to 5 bases. CDR3 bases: TGTGCCAGCAGTTTAGGTCCTTCCTACGAGCAGTACTTC. Protein: CASSLGPSYEQYF.

This sequence joins TRBV6-6 and TRBJ1-1, with TRBD1 matching over 7 bases. The CDR3 runs 12 residues. Germline V gene data show CDR1 as MNHNY and CDR2 as SVGAGI (reference sequence). V dropped 11 bases and J dropped 2; count of bases not matched to a gene: 5. The CDR3 DNA reads as TGTGCCGGACAGGACCCAAACACTGAAGCTTTCTTT. This codes for CAGQDPNTEAFF.

Regarding this clone: At the DNA level, this CDR3 is encoded by other sequences in the same sample as well. J is TRBJ2-1 and V is TRBV5-1, with TRBD2 matching 10 bases. With 2 bases clipped from V and 4 bases from J, the junction kept 6 bases outside the gene matches. The CDR3 extends over 16 amino acids. Per the germline V gene, CDR1 is SGHRS and CDR2 is YFSETQ. The DNA of the CDR3 is TGCGCCAGCAGCTTAGGAGCGGGAGGGGCTTACAATGAGCAGTTCTTC. Its translation is CASSLGAGGAYNEQFF.

The rearrangement links TRBV27 to TRBJ1-1, with D uncertain. V was trimmed by 7 bases and J by 1 base, leaving 13 bases between them. The CDR3 runs 14 residues. CDR1 is MNHEY, CDR2 SMNVEV, per germline (reference sequence). CDR3 loop: CASILRIGNTEAFF. The CDR3 DNA is TGTGCCAGCATCCTGCGTATCGGGAACACTGAAGCTTTCTTT.

This clone was seen more than once but under ten times. The rearrangement uses TRBV9 and TRBJ1-1, with D tentatively TRBD1 (5 bases). The germline V gene has CDR1 SGDLS and CDR2 YYNGEE. This CDR3 comprises 14 residues. V was cut by 4 bases and J by 5 bases, with 15 bases left in between. CDR3 sequence: CASSPGPQGTEAFF. In nucleotides, the CDR3 is TGTGCCAGCAGCCCGGGTCCCCAGGGAACTGAAGCTTTCTTT.

The gene calls are TRBV3-1 (or the pseudogene TRBV3-2) and TRBJ2-7, with D unclear. Deletions cut 2 bases from V and 3 bases from J, with 5 bases between. Germline V gives CDR1 LGHDT, CDR2 YNNKEL (reference sequence). The CDR3 extends over 12 amino acids. The CDR3 reads CASSQSGYEQYF. In DNA form, the CDR3 reads TGTGCCAGCAGCCAATCGGGCTACGAGCAGTACTTC.

CDR3 DNA: TGTGCCACCGCGACAGGGGCTAGAAACACCATATATTTT. Translated: CATATGARNTIYF. The rearrangement uses TRBV19 and TRBJ1-3, with TRBD1 identical over 8 bases. V lost 10 bases, J lost 5 bases, and 7 bases stayed unmatched. The CDR3 loop spans 13 amino acids. Germline CDR1 is LNHDA and CDR2 is SQIVND (reference sequence).

The V and J genes are TRBV27 and TRBJ1-6; 9 positions agree with TRBD1. V shed 7 bases, J shed 7 bases, and the junction held 11 bases outside the gene matches. Germline V gene data show CDR1 as MNHEY and CDR2 as SMNVEV (reference sequence). CDR3 length: 16 residues. This CDR3 is CASMTGPGQGNSPLHF. The DNA for the CDR3 is TGTGCCAGCATGACGGGCCCGGGACAGGGAAATTCACCCCTCCACTTT.

The chain employs TRBV4-1 and TRBJ2-2; TRBD2 might be the D (6 bases). CDR3 length equals 13 residues. Germline CDR1 MGHRA, CDR2 YSYEKL. Trimming left V 4 bases short and J 5 bases short, with 8 bases between. The CDR3 sequence is CASSPGTTGELFF. In DNA, the CDR3 is TGCGCCAGCAGCCCGGGGACTACCGGGGAGCTGTTTTTT.

V is TRBV28 and J is TRBJ1-4, with no clear D. Germline V CDR1 and CDR2: MDHEN, SYDVKM. CDR3 length equals 11 residues. The V end lost 6 bases, the J end lost 7 bases, and 6 bases lay between the germline ends. The CDR3 DNA is TGTGCCAGCAGGGAGGTTGAAAAACTGTTTTTT. Translating it yields CASREVEKLFF. The whole variable domain, filled in from reference TRBV28 and TRBJ1-4, reads DVKVTQSSRYLVKRTGEKVFLECVQDMDHENMFWYRQDPGLGLRLIYFSYDVKMKEKGDIPEGYSVSREKKERFSLILESASTNQTSMYLCASREVEKLFFGSGTQLSVL.

The chain links TRBV5-1 to TRBJ2-1; TRBD1 aligns across 9 bases. CDR1 is SGHRS, CDR2 YFSETQ, per germline. V lost 3 bases to trimming and J lost 7 bases; unmatched junction nucleotides: 11. This CDR3 region has 16 residues. Here the CDR3 DNA reads TGCGCCAGCAGCTGGGGACCGGGACAGGGTACGAATGAGCAGTTCTTC. It codes for CASSWGPGQGTNEQFF.